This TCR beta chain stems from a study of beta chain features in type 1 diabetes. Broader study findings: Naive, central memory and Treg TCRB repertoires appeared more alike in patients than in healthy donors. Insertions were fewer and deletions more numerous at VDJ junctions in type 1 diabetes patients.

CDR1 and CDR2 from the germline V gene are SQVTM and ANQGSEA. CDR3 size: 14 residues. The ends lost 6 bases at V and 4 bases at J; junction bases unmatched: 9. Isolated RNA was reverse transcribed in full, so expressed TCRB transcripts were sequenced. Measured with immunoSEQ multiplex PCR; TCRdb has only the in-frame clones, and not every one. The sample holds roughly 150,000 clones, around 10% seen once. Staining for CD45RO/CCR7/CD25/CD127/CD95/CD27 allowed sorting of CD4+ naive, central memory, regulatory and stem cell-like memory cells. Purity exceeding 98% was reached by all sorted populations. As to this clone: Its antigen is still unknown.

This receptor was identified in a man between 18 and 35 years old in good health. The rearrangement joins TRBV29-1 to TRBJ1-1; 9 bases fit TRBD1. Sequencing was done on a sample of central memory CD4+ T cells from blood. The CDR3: CSVTKQGAVTEAFF. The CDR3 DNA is TGCAGCGTGACGAAACAGGGGGCGGTCACTGAAGCTTTCTTT. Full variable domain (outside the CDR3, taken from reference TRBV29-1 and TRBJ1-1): SAVISQKPSRDICQRGTSLTIQCQVDSQVTMMFWYRQQPGQSLTLIATANQGSEATYESGFVIDKFPISRPNLTFSTLTVSNMSPEDSSIYLCSVTKQGAVTEAFFGQGTRLTVV.